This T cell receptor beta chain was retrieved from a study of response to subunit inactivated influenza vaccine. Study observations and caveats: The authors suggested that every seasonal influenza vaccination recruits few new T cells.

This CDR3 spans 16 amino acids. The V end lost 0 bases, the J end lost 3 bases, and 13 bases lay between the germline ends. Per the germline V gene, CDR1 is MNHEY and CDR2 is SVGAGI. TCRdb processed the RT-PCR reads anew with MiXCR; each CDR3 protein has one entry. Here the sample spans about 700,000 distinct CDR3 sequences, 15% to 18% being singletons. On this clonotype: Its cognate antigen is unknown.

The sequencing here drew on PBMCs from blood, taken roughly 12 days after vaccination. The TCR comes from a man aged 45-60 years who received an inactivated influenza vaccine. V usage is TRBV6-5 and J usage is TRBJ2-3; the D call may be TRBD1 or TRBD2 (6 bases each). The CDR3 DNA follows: TGTGCCAGCAGTTACTCTACGGGGGCCGAGACAGATACGCAGTATTTT. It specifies CASSYSTGAETDTQYF.